Described below is a single T cell receptor beta chain sequence and its context. Data came from immunoSEQ multiplex PCR; TCRdb stores just in-frame clones and leaves some out. This table has 130,000 or so clones, 75% to 90% appearing once. This entry belongs to a study of T cell responses to AZD1222 COVID-19 vaccine. CDR1 is MGHRA, CDR2 YSYEKL, per germline. V was pared by 4 bases and J by 5 bases, with 11 bases of the junction left unmatched. The CDR3 runs 16 residues. The sample here was peripheral blood, taken on day 0 of AZD1222 vaccination. This receptor was obtained from an adult in good health. The chain joins TRBV4-1 to TRBJ1-1, with 9 bases fitting TRBD1. Written as DNA, the CDR3 is TGCGCCAGCAGCCCCACCCCCACCGACAGGGGGACTGAAGCTTTCTTT. Translating gives CASSPTPTDRGTEAFF.